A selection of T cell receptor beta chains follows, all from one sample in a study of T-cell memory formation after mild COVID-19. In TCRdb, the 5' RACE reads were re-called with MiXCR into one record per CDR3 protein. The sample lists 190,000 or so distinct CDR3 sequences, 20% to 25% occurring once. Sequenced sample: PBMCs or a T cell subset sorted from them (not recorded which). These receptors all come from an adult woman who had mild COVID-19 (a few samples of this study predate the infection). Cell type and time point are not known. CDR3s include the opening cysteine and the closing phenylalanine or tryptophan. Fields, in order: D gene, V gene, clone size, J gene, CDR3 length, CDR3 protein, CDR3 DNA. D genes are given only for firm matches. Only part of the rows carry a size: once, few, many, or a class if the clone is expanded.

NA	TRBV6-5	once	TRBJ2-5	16	CASSYKGSGNQETQYF	TGTGCCAGCAGTTACAAAGGTAGCGGAAACCAAGAGACCCAGTACTTC
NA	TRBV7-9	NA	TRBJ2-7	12	CASTLRGHEQYF	TGTGCCAGCACCCTTAGGGGCCACGAGCAGTACTTC
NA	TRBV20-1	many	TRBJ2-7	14	CSARDTKEYYEQYF	TGCAGTGCTAGAGATACCAAAGAATACTACGAGCAGTACTTC
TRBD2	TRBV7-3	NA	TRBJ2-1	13	CASSLGGEGVRFF	TGTGCCAGCAGCTTAGGGGGGGAAGGGGTACGGTTCTTC
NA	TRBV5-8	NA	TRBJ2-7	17	CASSSQGMTAALGEQYF	TGTGCCAGCAGCTCCCAAGGCATGACAGCGGCCTTGGGCGAGCAGTACTTC
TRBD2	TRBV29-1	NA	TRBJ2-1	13	CSVELAVDNEQFF	TGCAGCGTTGAACTAGCGGTTGACAATGAGCAGTTCTTC
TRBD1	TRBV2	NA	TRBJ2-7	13	CASRETGRYEQYF	TGTGCCAGCAGGGAGACAGGGCGCTACGAGCAGTACTTC
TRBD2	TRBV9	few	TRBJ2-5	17	CASSQTETSGREETQYF	TGTGCCAGCAGCCAGACTGAGACTAGCGGGAGAGAGGAGACCCAGTACTTC
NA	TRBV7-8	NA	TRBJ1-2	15	CASSSAGGRSYGYTF	TGTGCCAGCAGCTCGGCCGGGGGGCGGAGCTATGGCTACACCTTC
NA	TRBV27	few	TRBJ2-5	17	CASSQTHGSLIQETQYF	TGTGCCAGCAGTCAAACCCACGGAAGCCTAATCCAAGAGACCCAGTACTTC
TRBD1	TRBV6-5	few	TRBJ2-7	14	CASTLRDRDYEQYF	TGTGCCAGCACCTTAAGGGACAGGGACTACGAGCAGTACTTC
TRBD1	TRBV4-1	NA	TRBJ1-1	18	CASSPQEGDRILETEAFF	TGCGCCAGCAGCCCACAAGAGGGGGACAGGATCTTGGAAACTGAAGCTTTCTTT
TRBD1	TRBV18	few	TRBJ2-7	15	CASSQGTGGRHEQYF	TGTGCCAGCTCACAGGGGACAGGGGGCCGACACGAGCAGTACTTC
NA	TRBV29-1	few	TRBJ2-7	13	CSVLAGVAYEQYF	TGCAGCGTTCTGGCAGGGGTAGCCTACGAGCAGTACTTC